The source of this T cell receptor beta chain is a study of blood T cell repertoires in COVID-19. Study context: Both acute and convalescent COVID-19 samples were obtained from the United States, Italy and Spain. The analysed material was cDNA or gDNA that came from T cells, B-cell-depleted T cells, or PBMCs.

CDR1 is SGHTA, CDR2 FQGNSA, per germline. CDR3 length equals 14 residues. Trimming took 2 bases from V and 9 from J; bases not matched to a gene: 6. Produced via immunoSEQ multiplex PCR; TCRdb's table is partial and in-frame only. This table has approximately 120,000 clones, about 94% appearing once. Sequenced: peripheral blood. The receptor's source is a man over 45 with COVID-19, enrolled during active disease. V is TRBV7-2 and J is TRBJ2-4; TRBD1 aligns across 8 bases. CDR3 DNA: TGTGCCAGCAGCTTATCACAGGGGGGAGGCATTCAGTACTTC. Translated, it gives CASSLSQGGGIQYF.